This entry concerns a single TCR beta chain. Its specific antigen is unknown. No quality values exist for individual bases; no much larger clone is one base distant. The sample belongs to a study of T cell changes during pregnancy in multiple sclerosis (dated by TCRdb to about 2019). About the full investigation: The study looked at changes in the T cell repertoire across pregnancy in women with multiple sclerosis.

Library preparation employed the immunoSEQ multiplex PCR assay. Entries here come from immuneACCESS through TCRdb and include only in-frame sequences with V and J called. Some clones fail to appear in such tables; in the studies checked, an unresolved V gene covers under half of the shortfall, and the cause of the remainder is unknown. The sample table lists around 37,000 clones, roughly 90% of them with a count of one. The ten most abundant clones make up under 30% of the sample. The CDR3 numbers 15 residues from cysteine through phenylalanine. CDR3 DNA is the only sequence kept; it has 45 bases, read in frame from the first base. The germline V gene yields SNHLY for CDR1 and FYNNEI for CDR2. The V end gives up 8 bases and the J end 5 bases, leaving 11 bases in the junction not matched to a gene.

The sample was CD8+ T cells from peripheral blood mononuclear cells, taken before pregnancy. The clonotype originates from a female donor with multiple sclerosis, enrolled in a pregnancy study. The chain couples TRBV2 to TRBJ1-4; the junction holds 7 bases that match TRBD1. The nucleotides are TGTGCCAGCGAGGGGGCCCGGGACGGGAATGAAAAACTGTTTTTT. This codes for CASEGARDGNEKLFF.